This T cell receptor beta chain was documented in a study of T cell repertoires in cytomegalovirus infection. For the study at large: Selected CMV epitopes included recently identified HLA-C-restricted ones as well as well-studied HLA-B-restricted ones. Public TCR beta signatures were indicative of both CMV infection and a matching HLA type. Regarding the study as a whole: The response measured ex vivo was dominated by TCR beta clonotypes (HLA-C-restricted and CMV-specific). Based on cumulative public TCR beta family frequency, carriers of CMV plus the relevant HLA were identified.

TCRdb reprocessed the reads with MiXCR, giving one entry per CDR3 protein. Among 450,000 to 650,000 distinct CDR3 sequences, approximately 40% were seen once, and the ten largest hold 48%. Points on this clonotype: Its cognate antigen is unknown.

V trimming: 8 bases; J trimming: 3 bases; junction bases outside the gene matches: 14. The CDR3 runs 16 residues. The source material was cultured PBMCs, sampled from culture after CMV antigen stimulation. The sequence derives from a human donor in good health (CMV status not recorded). Some clones in this sample may be carry-over from other donors' samples. The chain is built from TRBV12-3 or TRBV12-4 and TRBJ2-5; TRBD2 aligns across 8 bases. CDR3 bases: TGTGCCAGCGCTCTTTGGGGCAGTAGCGGGGAAGAGACCCAGTACTTC. Its translation: CASALWGSSGEETQYF.